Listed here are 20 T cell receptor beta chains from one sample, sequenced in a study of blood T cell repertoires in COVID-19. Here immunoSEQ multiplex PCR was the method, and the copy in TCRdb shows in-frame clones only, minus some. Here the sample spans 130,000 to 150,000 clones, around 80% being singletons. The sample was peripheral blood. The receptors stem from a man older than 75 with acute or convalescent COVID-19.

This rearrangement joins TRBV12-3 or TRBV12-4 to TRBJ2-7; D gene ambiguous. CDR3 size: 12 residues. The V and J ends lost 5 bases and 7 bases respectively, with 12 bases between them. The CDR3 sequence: CASSPHLREQYF. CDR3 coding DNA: TGTGCCAGCAGTCCTCATTTGAGGGAGCAGTACTTC.

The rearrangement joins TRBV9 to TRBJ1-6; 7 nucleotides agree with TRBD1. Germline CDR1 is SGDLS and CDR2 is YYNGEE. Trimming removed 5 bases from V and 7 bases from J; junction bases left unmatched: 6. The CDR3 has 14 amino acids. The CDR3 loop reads CASSARDRNSPLHF. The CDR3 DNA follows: TGTGCCAGCAGTGCCAGGGACAGAAATTCACCCCTCCACTTT.

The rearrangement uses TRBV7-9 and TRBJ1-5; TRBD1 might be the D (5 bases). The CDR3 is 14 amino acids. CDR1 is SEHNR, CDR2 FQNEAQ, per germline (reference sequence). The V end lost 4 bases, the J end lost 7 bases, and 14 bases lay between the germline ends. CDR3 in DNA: TGTGCCAGCAGCTCCGGGGGAAAGGGACAGCCCCAGCATTTT. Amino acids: CASSSGGKGQPQHF.

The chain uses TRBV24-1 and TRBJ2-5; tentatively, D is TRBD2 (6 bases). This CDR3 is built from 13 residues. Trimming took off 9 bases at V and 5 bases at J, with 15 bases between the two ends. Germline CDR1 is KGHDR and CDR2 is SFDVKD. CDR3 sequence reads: CATRGFERETQYF. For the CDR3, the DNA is TGTGCCACCCGGGGGTTTGAAAGGGAGACCCAGTACTTC.

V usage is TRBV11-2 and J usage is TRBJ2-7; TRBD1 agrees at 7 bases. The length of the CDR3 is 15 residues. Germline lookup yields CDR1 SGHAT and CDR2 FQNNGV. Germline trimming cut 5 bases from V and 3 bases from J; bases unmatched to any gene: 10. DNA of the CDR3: TGTGCCAGCAGCCCACTCCGACAGGGAAGCTACGAGCAGTACTTC. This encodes CASSPLRQGSYEQYF.

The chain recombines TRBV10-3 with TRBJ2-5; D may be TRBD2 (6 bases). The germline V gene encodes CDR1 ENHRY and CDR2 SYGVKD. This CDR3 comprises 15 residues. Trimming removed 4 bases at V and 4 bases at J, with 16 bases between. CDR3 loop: CAISAASEGGETQYF. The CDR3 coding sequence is TGTGCCATCAGTGCGGCTAGCGAGGGTGGAGAGACCCAGTACTTC.

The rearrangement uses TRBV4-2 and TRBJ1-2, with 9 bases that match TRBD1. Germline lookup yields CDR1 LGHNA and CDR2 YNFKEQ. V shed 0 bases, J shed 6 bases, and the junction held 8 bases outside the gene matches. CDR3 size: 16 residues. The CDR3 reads CASSQEGYGQGNGYTF. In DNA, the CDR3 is TGTGCCAGCAGCCAAGAGGGGTACGGACAGGGGAATGGCTACACCTTC.

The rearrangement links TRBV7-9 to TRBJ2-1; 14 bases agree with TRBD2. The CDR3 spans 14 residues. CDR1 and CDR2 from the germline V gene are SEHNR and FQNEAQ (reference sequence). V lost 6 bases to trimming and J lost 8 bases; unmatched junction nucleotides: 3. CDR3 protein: CASSRLAGGHEQFF. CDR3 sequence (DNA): TGTGCCAGCAGTCGACTAGCGGGGGGGCATGAGCAGTTCTTC.

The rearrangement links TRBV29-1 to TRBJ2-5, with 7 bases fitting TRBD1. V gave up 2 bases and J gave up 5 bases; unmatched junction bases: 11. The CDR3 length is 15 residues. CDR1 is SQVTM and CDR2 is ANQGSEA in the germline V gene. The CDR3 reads CSVERDSTPAETQYF. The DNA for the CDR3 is TGCAGCGTTGAAAGGGACAGCACGCCTGCGGAGACCCAGTACTTC.

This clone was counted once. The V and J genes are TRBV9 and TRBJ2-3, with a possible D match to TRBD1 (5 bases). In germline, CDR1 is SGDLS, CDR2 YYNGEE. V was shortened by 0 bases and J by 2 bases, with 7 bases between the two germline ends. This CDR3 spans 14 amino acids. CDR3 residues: CASSVGTSTDTQYF. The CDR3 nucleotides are TGTGCCAGCAGCGTAGGGACATCCACAGATACGCAGTATTTT.

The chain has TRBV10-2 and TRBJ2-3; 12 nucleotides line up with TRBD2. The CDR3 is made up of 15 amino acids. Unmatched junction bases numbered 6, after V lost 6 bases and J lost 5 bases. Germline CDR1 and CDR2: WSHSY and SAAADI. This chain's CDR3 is CASRDLAGGLDTQYF. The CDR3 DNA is TGCGCCAGCAGGGATCTAGCGGGGGGGTTAGATACGCAGTATTTT.

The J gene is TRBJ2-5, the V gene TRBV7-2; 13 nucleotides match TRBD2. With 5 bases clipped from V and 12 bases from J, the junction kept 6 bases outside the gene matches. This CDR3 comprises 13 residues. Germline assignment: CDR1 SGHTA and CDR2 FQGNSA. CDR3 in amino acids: CASSQTSGGPEYF. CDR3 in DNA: TGTGCCAGCAGCCAGACTAGCGGGGGGCCAGAGTACTTC.

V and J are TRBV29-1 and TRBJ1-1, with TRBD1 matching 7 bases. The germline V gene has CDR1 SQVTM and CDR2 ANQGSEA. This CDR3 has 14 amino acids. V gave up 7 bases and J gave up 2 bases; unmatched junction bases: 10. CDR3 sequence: CSDLGTVDNTEAFF. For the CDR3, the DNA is TGCAGCGACCTGGGGACAGTTGATAACACTGAAGCTTTCTTT.

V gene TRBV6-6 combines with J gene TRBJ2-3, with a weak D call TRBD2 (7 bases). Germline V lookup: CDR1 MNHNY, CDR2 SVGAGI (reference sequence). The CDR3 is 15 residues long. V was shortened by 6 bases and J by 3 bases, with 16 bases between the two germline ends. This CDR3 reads CASSPQQGGTDTQYF. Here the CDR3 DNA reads TGTGCCAGCAGCCCCCAACAGGGAGGGACAGATACGCAGTATTTT.

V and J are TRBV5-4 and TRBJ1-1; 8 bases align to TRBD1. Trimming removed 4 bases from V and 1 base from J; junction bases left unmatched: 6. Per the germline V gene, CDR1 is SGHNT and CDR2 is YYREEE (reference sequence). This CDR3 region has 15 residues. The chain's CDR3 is CASSIGQGRNTEAFF. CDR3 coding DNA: TGTGCCAGCAGCATCGGACAGGGTCGGAACACTGAAGCTTTCTTT.

The CDR3 loop is CASSYEDTYNSPLHF. The CDR3 coding sequence is TGTGCCAGCAGTTACGAGGATACCTATAATTCACCCCTCCACTTT. This sequence joins TRBV6-5 and TRBJ1-6; D is uncertain. Germline-derived CDR1 and CDR2 are MNHEY and SVGAGI. The V end was cut by 2 bases, the J end by 2 bases, with 7 bases between. The CDR3 extends over 15 amino acids.

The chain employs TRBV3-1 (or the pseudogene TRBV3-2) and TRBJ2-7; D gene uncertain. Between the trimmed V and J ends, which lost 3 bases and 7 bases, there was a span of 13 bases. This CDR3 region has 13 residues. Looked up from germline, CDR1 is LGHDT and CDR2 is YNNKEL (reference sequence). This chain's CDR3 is CASSHGYALEQYF. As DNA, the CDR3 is TGTGCCAGCAGCCACGGTTACGCCTTGGAGCAGTACTTC.

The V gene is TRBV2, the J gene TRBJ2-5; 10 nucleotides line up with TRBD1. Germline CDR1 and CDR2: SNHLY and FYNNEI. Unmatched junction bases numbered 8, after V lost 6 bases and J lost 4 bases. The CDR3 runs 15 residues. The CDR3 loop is CASSRDRGGAETQYF. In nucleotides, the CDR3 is TGTGCCAGCAGCCGGGACAGGGGAGGCGCAGAGACCCAGTACTTC.

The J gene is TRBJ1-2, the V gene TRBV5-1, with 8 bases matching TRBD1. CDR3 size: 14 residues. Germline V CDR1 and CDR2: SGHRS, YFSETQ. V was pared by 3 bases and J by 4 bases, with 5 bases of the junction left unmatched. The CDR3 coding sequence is TGCGCCAGCAGCTCCGACGGACAGGGCTATGGCTACACCTTC. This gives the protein CASSSDGQGYGYTF.

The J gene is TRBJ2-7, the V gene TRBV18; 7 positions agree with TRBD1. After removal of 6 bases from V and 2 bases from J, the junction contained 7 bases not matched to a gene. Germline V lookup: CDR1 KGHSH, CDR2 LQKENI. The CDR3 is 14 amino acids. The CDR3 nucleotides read TGTGCCAGCTCGCCCGGGACAGTTACCTACGAGCAGTACTTC. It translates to CASSPGTVTYEQYF. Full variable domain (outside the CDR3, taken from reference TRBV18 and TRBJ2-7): NAGVMQNPRHLVRRRGQEARLRCSPMKGHSHVYWYRQLPEEGLKFMVYLQKENIIDESGMPKERFSAEFPKEGPSILRIQQVVRGDSAAYFCASSPGTVTYEQYFGPGTRLTVT.